Here is one T cell receptor (beta chain) with its context. Negative magnetic isolation gave CD8+ and CD4+ cells; FACS enriched CD8+ TEMRA. The data belong to a study of CD8 T cells in Susac syndrome. The V gene's germline CDR1 is SGHTA and CDR2 FQGNSA. The J segment lost 3 bases and the V segment lost 3 bases, leaving 4 bases of the junction unmatched. The CDR3 loop spans 17 amino acids. RNA amounts of roughly 0.45 to 1 ug underwent reverse transcription with random hexamers. TCRdb re-called the immunoSEQ multiplex PCR reads through MiXCR, storing one row per CDR3 protein. Among about 300,000 distinct CDR3 sequences listed, under 95% were seen once.

The source material was CD4+ T cells from PBMCs. The sequence came from a human donor with multiple sclerosis. This chain uses TRBV7-2 with TRBJ2-4; 14 bases fit TRBD2. The CDR3 region is CASSLGLAGVVKNIQYF. CDR3 bases: TGTGCCAGCAGCTTGGGACTAGCGGGAGTGGTCAAAAACATTCAGTACTTC.